The entry that follows covers one T cell receptor (beta chain) sequence. Its specificity is unknown. Germline V gene data show CDR1 as MNHEY and CDR2 as SVGAGI. CDR3 length: 15 amino acids. V lost 0 bases, J lost 3 bases, and 12 bases lay in between. This sample is drawn from a study of cytomegalovirus exposure and HLA in healthy donors. There were likely unrecorded immune exposures, though donors were nominally healthy when sampled. Primers: 60 Vbeta forward and 13 Jbeta reverse. TCRdb keeps only in-frame clones here, not all; method: immunoSEQ multiplex PCR. This sample has roughly 160,000 clones; over 75% occur once, and the top ten carry less than 2.5%. General observations from the study: Links to common viral pathogens appeared, in a later analysis, for several of the most significant clusters. According to a later analysis, most TCR beta chains associated with CMV appeared HLA-restricted. Later analysis indicated greater clonal expansion among HLA-associated TCR beta chains than among equally common other chains.

The sequence was obtained from a male donor in good health and CMV-seronegative. The chain carries TRBV6-5 and TRBJ2-7, with a weak D call TRBD2 (5 bases). The sequenced sample consisted of PBMCs. This CDR3 is CASSYSPRAVYEQYF. The CDR3 bases are TGTGCCAGCAGTTACTCTCCCCGAGCGGTCTACGAGCAGTACTTC.